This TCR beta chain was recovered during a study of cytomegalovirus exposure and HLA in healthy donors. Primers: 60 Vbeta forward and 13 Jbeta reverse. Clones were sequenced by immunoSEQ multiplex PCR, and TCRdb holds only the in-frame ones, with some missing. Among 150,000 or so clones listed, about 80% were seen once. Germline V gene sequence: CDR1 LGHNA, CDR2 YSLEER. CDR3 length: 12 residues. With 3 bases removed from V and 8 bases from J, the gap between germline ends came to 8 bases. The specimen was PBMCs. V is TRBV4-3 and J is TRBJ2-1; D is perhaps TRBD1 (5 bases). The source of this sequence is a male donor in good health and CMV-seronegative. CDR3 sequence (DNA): TGCGCCAGCAGCCAGGGGCTTTATGAGCAGTTCTTC. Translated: CASSQGLYEQFF.